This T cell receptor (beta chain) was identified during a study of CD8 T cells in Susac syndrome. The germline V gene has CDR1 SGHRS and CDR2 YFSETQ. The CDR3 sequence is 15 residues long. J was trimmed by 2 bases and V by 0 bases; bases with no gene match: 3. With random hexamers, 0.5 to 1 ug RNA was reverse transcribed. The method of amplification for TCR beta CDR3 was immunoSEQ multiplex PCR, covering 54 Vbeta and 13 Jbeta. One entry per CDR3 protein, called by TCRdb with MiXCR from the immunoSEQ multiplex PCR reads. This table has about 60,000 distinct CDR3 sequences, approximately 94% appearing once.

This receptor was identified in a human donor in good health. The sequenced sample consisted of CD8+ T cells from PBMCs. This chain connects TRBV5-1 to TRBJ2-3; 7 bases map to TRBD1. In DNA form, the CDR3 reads TGCGCCAGCAGCTTGGAGGGACAGCACACAGATACGCAGTATTTT. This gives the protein CASSLEGQHTDTQYF.